This paragraph reports one T cell receptor (beta chain). The sample comes from a study of cytomegalovirus exposure and HLA in healthy donors. Generated by immunoSEQ multiplex PCR, the TCRdb table keeps only in-frame clones and is missing some. In the table there are tens of thousands of clones, approximately 94% of which are singletons. CDR1 and CDR2 (germline): MNHEY, SMNVEV (reference sequence). The CDR3 has 15 residues. The trim removed 5 bases at V and 6 bases at J, leaving 8 bases unmatched. This sequence originates from a woman aged 25 to 39 in good health and CMV-seropositive. The chain links TRBV27 to TRBJ2-4, with 9 bases matching TRBD1. Source material: PBMCs. The CDR3 protein is CASSPTGGHGNIQYF. CDR3 coding DNA: TGTGCCAGCAGTCCCACAGGGGGCCACGGAAACATTCAGTACTTC.